The 26 T cell receptor beta chains reported below all come from one sample, sequenced in a study of OX40 agonist ivuxolimab in advanced cancers. Sequenced by immunoSEQ multiplex PCR; TCRdb stores in-frame clones only, minus some. This sample carries roughly 70,000 clones, approximately 83% of them seen once, and the ten largest clones take roughly 0.58%. The specimen comprised CD4+ or CD8+ T cells sorted from blood, sampled in a trial of the OX40 agonist ivuxolimab. These receptors were taken from an adult with an advanced solid tumor such as melanoma, head and neck, liver or kidney cancer.

The V gene is TRBV19, the J gene TRBJ1-2; D perhaps matches TRBD1 (5 bases). The CDR3 sequence is 14 residues long. The ends were cut back, 4 bases at V and 1 base at J, with 10 bases in the middle. Germline-derived CDR1 and CDR2 are LNHDA and SQIVND (reference sequence). CDR3 region: CASSNRPNNYGYTF. Written as DNA, the CDR3 is TGTGCCAGTAGTAACAGGCCGAATAACTATGGCTACACCTTC.

In its sample, this clone was seen a few times. This chain uses TRBV7-9 with TRBJ1-4; D not certain. The CDR3 has 14 amino acids. Germline CDR1 is SEHNR and CDR2 is FQNEAQ (reference sequence). V gave up 5 bases and J gave up 2 bases, with 9 bases separating them. CDR3: CASSISGTNEKLFF. The CDR3 nucleotides read TGTGCCAGCAGCATCTCCGGGACTAATGAAAAACTGTTTTTT. The whole variable domain, filled in from reference TRBV7-9 and TRBJ1-4, reads DTGVSQNPRHKITKRGQNVTFRCDPISEHNRLYWYRQTLGQGPEFLTYFQNEAQLEKSRLLSDRFSAERPKGSFSTLEIQRTEQGDSAMYLCASSISGTNEKLFFGSGTQLSVL.

The chain recombines TRBV30 with TRBJ1-5; 7 bases are a match to TRBD1. Trimming at V came to 0 bases and at J to 5 bases, leaving 4 bases not matched to a gene. Germline V lookup: CDR1 GTSNPN, CDR2 SVGIG (reference sequence). This CDR3 spans 14 amino acids. The CDR3 region has the DNA TGTGCCTGGAGTGTAGGGACAGCCGATCAGCCCCAGCATTTT. Translating it yields CAWSVGTADQPQHF.

CDR3 in DNA: TGTGCCACTAAGACAGGGGGTCGGGATGAGCAGTTCTTC. Translating gives CATKTGGRDEQFF. The chain carries TRBV19 and TRBJ2-1; 9 nucleotides match TRBD1. The V and J ends lost 10 bases and 8 bases, in that order; junction bases with no gene match: 9. Germline V gene data show CDR1 as LNHDA and CDR2 as SQIVND (reference sequence). The CDR3 totals 13 residues.

The chain uses TRBV6-5 and TRBJ2-1; the match to TRBD1 covers 8 bases. The CDR3 has 14 residues. Germline V gives CDR1 MNHEY, CDR2 SVGAGI. The J segment lost 6 bases and the V segment lost 6 bases, leaving 7 bases of the junction unmatched. In DNA, the CDR3 is TGTGCCAGCAGGGACAGGGCTCTTTCCAATGAGCAGTTCTTC. Encoded protein: CASRDRALSNEQFF.

The rearrangement links TRBV11-1 to TRBJ2-5, with TRBD1 as a possible D gene (5 bases). V shed 5 bases and J shed 9 bases, with 25 bases lying between them. Germline V gene sequence: CDR1 SGHAT, CDR2 FQDESV (reference sequence). The CDR3 has 16 amino acids. CDR3: CASSTVKADKRGAQYF. CDR3 nucleotides: TGTGCCAGCAGCACTGTTAAGGCGGACAAGAGAGGCGCCCAGTACTTC. The full variable domain, its missing parts supplied by reference TRBV11-1 and TRBJ2-5, is EAEVAQSPRYKITEKSQAVAFWCDPISGHATLYWYRQILGQGPELLVQFQDESVVDDSQLPKDRFSAERLKGVDSTLKIQPAELGDSAMYLCASSTVKADKRGAQYFGPGTRLLVL.

This clone has a single count. The V gene is TRBV5-5, the J gene TRBJ2-1; TRBD2 matches at 9 bases. In germline, CDR1 is SGHKS, CDR2 YYEKEE (reference sequence). Losses at the gene ends were 4 bases for V and 6 bases for J; bases not matched to a gene: 8. This CDR3 is 15 amino acids long. CDR3 region: CASSLRLADSNEQFF. For the CDR3, the DNA is TGTGCCAGCAGCCTCCGACTAGCGGATTCCAATGAGCAGTTCTTC.

This sequence joins TRBV18 and TRBJ2-1; 7 bases fit TRBD2. From germline, CDR1 is KGHSH and CDR2 LQKENI. The CDR3 loop spans 13 amino acids. J was trimmed by 5 bases and V by 6 bases; bases with no gene match: 4. The CDR3 spells CASSRELDNEQFF. CDR3 in DNA: TGTGCCAGCTCGCGGGAGCTCGACAATGAGCAGTTCTTC.

V and J are TRBV7-8 and TRBJ2-1; the D gene is possibly TRBD1 (5 bases). Germline values: CDR1 SGHVS, CDR2 FQNEAQ. Trimming took off 3 bases at V and 6 bases at J, with 9 bases between the two ends. The CDR3 consists of 13 residues. The CDR3 region has the DNA TGTGCCAGCAGCTTTAATCAGGGCAATGAGCAGTTCTTC. It codes for CASSFNQGNEQFF.

The genes are TRBV2 and TRBJ2-3; 8 positions match TRBD2. The CDR3 is made up of 14 amino acids. Trimming cost V 6 bases and J 5 bases; bases outside gene matches: 7. CDR1 is SNHLY, CDR2 FYNNEI, per germline. The CDR3 loop reads CASRRGGPRDTQYF. CDR3 bases: TGTGCCAGCAGGCGCGGGGGGCCCAGAGATACGCAGTATTTT.

The chain links TRBV9 to TRBJ2-3; 12 bases line up with TRBD2. Germline V gene data show CDR1 as SGDLS and CDR2 as YYNGEE. The CDR3 totals 18 residues. V shed 1 base, J shed 7 bases, and the junction held 13 bases outside the gene matches. The CDR3 region is CASSVLPTTSGSWYTQYF. CDR3 coding DNA: TGTGCCAGCAGCGTACTCCCTACGACTAGCGGGAGTTGGTATACGCAGTATTTT. Variable domain in full (rest from reference TRBV9 and TRBJ2-3): DSGVTQTPKHLITATGQRVTLRCSPRSGDLSVYWYQQSLDQGLQFLIQYYNGEERAKGNILERFSAQQFPDLHSELNLSSLELGDSALYFCASSVLPTTSGSWYTQYFGPGTRLTVL.

The chain employs TRBV30 and TRBJ2-2; D remains unclear. This CDR3 region has 11 residues. V lost 2 bases to trimming and J lost 8 bases, with 6 bases between them. Germline V gives CDR1 GTSNPN, CDR2 SVGIG (reference sequence). The CDR3 protein is CAWSLDGELFF. The CDR3 bases are TGTGCCTGGAGTTTGGATGGGGAGCTGTTTTTT.

CDR3 protein: CASSMQAGTGDTQYF. In DNA, the CDR3 is TGTGCCAGTAGTATGCAGGCAGGGACTGGAGATACGCAGTATTTT. This chain connects TRBV19 to TRBJ2-3; weak D call: TRBD2 (6 bases). CDR1 and CDR2 (germline): LNHDA, SQIVND (reference sequence). V shed 3 bases and J shed 5 bases, with 15 bases lying between them. The CDR3 is 15 residues long. Full variable domain (outside the CDR3, taken from reference TRBV19 and TRBJ2-3): DGGITQSPKYLFRKEGQNVTLSCEQNLNHDAMYWYRQDPGQGLRLIYYSQIVNDFQKGDIAEGYSVSREKKESFPLTVTSAQKNPTAFYLCASSMQAGTGDTQYFGPGTRLTVL.

The chain uses TRBV4-3 and TRBJ1-3, with TRBD1 as a possible D gene (5 bases). The germline V gene has CDR1 LGHNA and CDR2 YSLEER. V was clipped by 4 bases and J by 0 bases, with 16 bases between them. The CDR3 totals 17 residues. The DNA for the CDR3 is TGCGCCAGCAGCCGCTCGACAGCCTCCTCCTCTGGAAACACCATATATTTT. Residues: CASSRSTASSSGNTIYF.

The V gene is TRBV6-5, the J gene TRBJ2-7; 10 bases line up with TRBD2. The CDR3 loop spans 16 amino acids. V was pared by 3 bases and J by 4 bases, with 9 bases of the junction left unmatched. Germline lookup yields CDR1 MNHEY and CDR2 SVGAGI. DNA of the CDR3: TGTGCCAGCAGTTATGAGAGCGGGAGGGCCCGATACGAGCAGTACTTC. It codes for CASSYESGRARYEQYF.

The chain couples TRBV5-4 to TRBJ2-3; possible D gene TRBD2, 6 bases. This CDR3 contains 14 residues. Looked up from germline, CDR1 is SGHNT and CDR2 is YYREEE (reference sequence). V shed 4 bases and J shed 5 bases, with 14 bases lying between them. CDR3 sequence: CASSLRDGGDTQYF. The DNA of the CDR3 is TGTGCCAGCAGCCTGCGGGACGGCGGAGATACGCAGTATTTT.

This clone was seen just once. The chain recombines TRBV2 with TRBJ2-5, with unresolved D. The CDR3 spans 12 residues. With 5 bases removed from V and 2 bases from J, the gap between germline ends came to 6 bases. Germline assignment: CDR1 SNHLY and CDR2 FYNNEI. CDR3 bases: TGTGCCAGCAGTTGGGGACAAGAGACCCAGTACTTC. Translating it yields CASSWGQETQYF.

This chain uses TRBV6-1 with TRBJ2-2; 9 bases agree with TRBD1. Germline CDR1 is MNHNS and CDR2 is SASEGT. This CDR3 has 14 amino acids. J lost 5 bases, V lost 6 bases, and 4 bases had no gene match. CDR3 coding DNA: TGTGCCAGCAGAAAGGACAGGGGAACCGGGGAGCTGTTTTTT. Translated, it gives CASRKDRGTGELFF.

V and J are TRBV11-2 and TRBJ1-1, with D perhaps TRBD1 (6 bases). Germline CDR1 and CDR2: SGHAT and FQNNGV. This CDR3 region has 13 residues. The CDR3 loop reads CALMGHSVSEAFF. In DNA, the CDR3 is TGTGCGTTGATGGGACACTCGGTATCTGAAGCTTTCTTT.

This sequence joins TRBV2 and TRBJ2-2, with TRBD1 identical over 8 bases. This CDR3 comprises 16 residues. The germline V gene encodes CDR1 SNHLY and CDR2 FYNNEI. With 4 bases clipped from V and 6 bases from J, the junction kept 10 bases outside the gene matches. Written as DNA, the CDR3 is TGTGCCAGCAGTGTATTTGGCAGGGGGCAATCCGGGGAGCTGTTTTTT. Its protein is CASSVFGRGQSGELFF.

This clone was seen more than once but under ten times. V usage is TRBV6-6 and J usage is TRBJ2-7; 8 nucleotides match TRBD2. Germline V gives CDR1 MNHNY, CDR2 SVGAGI (reference sequence). V shed 8 bases, J shed 2 bases, and the junction held 8 bases outside the gene matches. The CDR3 loop spans 14 amino acids. CDR3 residues: CASGDNSGAYEQYF. The CDR3 DNA follows: TGTGCCAGCGGGGACAATAGCGGGGCCTACGAGCAGTACTTC.

The chain uses TRBV5-1 and TRBJ2-7; no clear D gene. The CDR3 totals 15 residues. Trimming stripped 0 bases from V and 3 bases from J, with 13 bases between. Germline-derived CDR1 and CDR2 are SGHRS and YFSETQ. The CDR3: CASSLGSLTLYEQYF. The CDR3 DNA follows: TGCGCCAGCAGCTTGGGGAGTTTGACCCTCTACGAGCAGTACTTC.

V gene TRBV2 combines with J gene TRBJ2-6, with D perhaps TRBD2 (5 bases). Between the trimmed V and J ends, which lost 5 bases and 1 base, there was a span of 12 bases. The germline CDR1 and CDR2 sequences are SNHLY and FYNNEI. This CDR3 region has 16 residues. The CDR3 loop reads CASSRSTGSGANVLTF. CDR3 coding DNA: TGTGCCAGCAGTCGATCGACGGGGTCTGGGGCCAACGTCCTGACTTTC.

This chain joins TRBV14 and TRBJ2-3; 7 bases match TRBD2. Trimming removed 5 bases from V and 1 base from J; junction bases left unmatched: 9. Germline assignment: CDR1 SGHDN and CDR2 FVKESK. CDR3 size: 16 residues. The chain's CDR3 is CASSSERGVRTDTQYF. The CDR3, as DNA: TGTGCCAGCAGCTCCGAGCGGGGCGTACGCACAGATACGCAGTATTTT.

The chain is built from TRBV5-6 and TRBJ1-2; 9 positions agree with TRBD1. Germline trimming cut 5 bases from V and 8 bases from J; bases unmatched to any gene: 13. Germline loops: CDR1 SGHDT, CDR2 YYEEEE. The CDR3 contains 15 residues. CDR3 nucleotides: TGTGCCAGCAGAAAAGGGGACAGGGAAGTCTTAGGCTACACCTTC. Amino acid sequence: CASRKGDREVLGYTF. The full variable domain, with the rest looked up from reference TRBV5-6 and TRBJ1-2, is DAGVTQSPTHLIKTRGQQVTLRCSPKSGHDTVSWYQQALGQGPQFIFQYYEEEERQRGNFPDRFSGHQFPNYSSELNVNALLLGDSALYLCASRKGDREVLGYTFGSGTRLTVV.

The V call is TRBV2, the J call TRBJ1-2; D gene unclear. Germline lookup yields CDR1 SNHLY and CDR2 FYNNEI. The CDR3 consists of 14 residues. V lost 3 bases and J lost 4, with 12 bases in between. CDR3 residues: CASSEEGFGYGYTF. CDR3 nucleotide sequence: TGTGCCAGCAGTGAGGAAGGATTTGGCTATGGCTACACCTTC.